This T cell receptor (beta chain) was retrieved from a study of blood T cells in healthy people across ages. Study-level points and caveats: Strongly correlated with naive T cell percentage was TCR beta diversity.

The table lists this clonotype with a few counts. Antigen unknown. Per germline, CDR1 MNHEY and CDR2 SVGEGT. The V end was cut by 6 bases, the J end by 8 bases, with 13 bases between. There are 12 residues in the CDR3. Using a J-beta primer mix together with a sample-barcoded 5' primer, a second PCR was run for about 6 to 11 cycles. TCRdb reprocessed the 5' RACE reads with MiXCR, giving one entry per CDR3 protein. The table lists some 760,000 distinct CDR3 sequences, just under 25% of them singletons. The sample also formed part of further work on T cells of mothers and their children. As reported in that work: Donation was provided by three healthy Caucasian mothers along with their six children. Sequencing revealed no T cell clones that were persistent and microchimeric.

This chain links TRBV6-2 or TRBV6-3 with TRBJ2-5; D might be TRBD2 (5 bases). This receptor was identified in a boy under 18 in good health. The sample consisted of blood. For the CDR3, the DNA is TGTGCCAGCAGCCGGCTAGCCGGTACCCAGTACTTC. This codes for CASSRLAGTQYF.